This entry is about one T cell receptor beta chain. Its antigen remains unidentified. Clones were sequenced by immunoSEQ multiplex PCR, and TCRdb holds only the in-frame ones, with some missing. The sample has 1,700 or so clones, about 60% seen once; the top ten hold 55% to 75%. In germline, CDR1 is SGHNT, CDR2 YYREEE (reference sequence). The V gene lost 1 base and the J gene lost 5 bases, with 4 bases spanning the gap. This CDR3 region has 11 residues. This sample is part of a study of STAT3 mutations in large granular lymphocyte leukemia. Study-wide results and caveats: TCR clonotype switching after therapy occurred in about 35% of the 18 patients. Every T-cell large granular lymphocyte leukemia patient had at least one immunodominant TCR beta clonotype.

This chain connects TRBV5-4 to TRBJ2-7; no reliable D call. The sequenced sample was peripheral blood mononuclear cells. The source is a man between 60 and 75 years old with T-cell large granular lymphocyte leukemia. Some clones in this sample may be carry-over from other donors' samples. CDR3 amino acids: CASSLSDEQYF. DNA of the CDR3: TGTGCCAGCAGCTTGTCGGACGAGCAGTACTTC.